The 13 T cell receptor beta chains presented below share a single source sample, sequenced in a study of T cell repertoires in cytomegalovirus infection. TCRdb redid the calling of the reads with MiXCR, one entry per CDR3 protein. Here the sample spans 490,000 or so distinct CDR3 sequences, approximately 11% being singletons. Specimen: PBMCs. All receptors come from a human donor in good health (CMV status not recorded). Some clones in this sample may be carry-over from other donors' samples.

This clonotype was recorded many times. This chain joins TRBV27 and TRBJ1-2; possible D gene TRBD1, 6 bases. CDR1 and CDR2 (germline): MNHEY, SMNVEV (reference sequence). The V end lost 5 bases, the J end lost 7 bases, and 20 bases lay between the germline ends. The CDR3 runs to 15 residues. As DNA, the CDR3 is TGTGCCAGCAGTCCTACAGGAGGAAGAGGGGGTGGCTACACCTTC. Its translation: CASSPTGGRGGGYTF.

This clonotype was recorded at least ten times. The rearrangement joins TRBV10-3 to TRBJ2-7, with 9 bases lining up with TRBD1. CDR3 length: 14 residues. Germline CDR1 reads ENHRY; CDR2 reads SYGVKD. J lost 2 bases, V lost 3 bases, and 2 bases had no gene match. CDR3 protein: CAISDRTGAYEQYF. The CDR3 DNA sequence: TGTGCCATCAGTGATCGGACAGGGGCCTACGAGCAGTACTTC.

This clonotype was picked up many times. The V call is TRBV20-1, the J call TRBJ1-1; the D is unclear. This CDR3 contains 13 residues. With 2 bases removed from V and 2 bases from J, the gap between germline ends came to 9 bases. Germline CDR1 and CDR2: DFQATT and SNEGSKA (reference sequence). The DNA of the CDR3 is TGCAGTGCTAGATCCACGGATAACACTGAAGCTTTCTTT. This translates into CSARSTDNTEAFF.

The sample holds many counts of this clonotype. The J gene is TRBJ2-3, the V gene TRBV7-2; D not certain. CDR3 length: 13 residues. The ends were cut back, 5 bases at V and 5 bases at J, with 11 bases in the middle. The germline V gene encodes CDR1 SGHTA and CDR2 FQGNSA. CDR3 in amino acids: CASSPWSGDTQYF. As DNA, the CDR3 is TGTGCCAGCAGCCCCTGGAGTGGAGATACGCAGTATTTT.

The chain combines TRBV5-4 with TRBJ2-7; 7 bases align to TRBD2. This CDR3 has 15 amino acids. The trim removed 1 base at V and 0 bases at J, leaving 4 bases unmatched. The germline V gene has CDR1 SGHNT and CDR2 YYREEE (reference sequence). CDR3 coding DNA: TGTGCCAGCAGCTTGTTGCGGGAGAGCTCCTACGAGCAGTACTTC. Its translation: CASSLLRESSYEQYF.

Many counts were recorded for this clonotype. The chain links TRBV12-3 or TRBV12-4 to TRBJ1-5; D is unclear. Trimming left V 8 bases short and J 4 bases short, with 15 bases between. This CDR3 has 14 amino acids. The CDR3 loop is CASPSPPMNQPQHF. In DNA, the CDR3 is TGTGCCAGCCCCTCCCCCCCCATGAATCAGCCCCAGCATTTT.

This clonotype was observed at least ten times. CDR3 sequence (DNA): TGTGCCAGCTTCGACGACGGCGGGACCAACGAGCAGTACTTC. Its protein is CASFDDGGTNEQYF. V and J are TRBV6-1 and TRBJ2-7; D may be TRBD2 (6 bases). The germline CDR1 and CDR2 sequences are MNHNS and SASEGT. This CDR3 has 14 residues. V lost 8 bases to trimming and J lost 5 bases, with 19 bases between them.

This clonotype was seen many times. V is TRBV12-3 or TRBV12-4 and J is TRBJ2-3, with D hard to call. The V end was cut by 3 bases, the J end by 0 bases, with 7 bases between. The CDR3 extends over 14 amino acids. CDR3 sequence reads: CASSLIGSTDTQYF. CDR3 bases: TGTGCCAGCAGTTTGATTGGGAGCACAGATACGCAGTATTTT.

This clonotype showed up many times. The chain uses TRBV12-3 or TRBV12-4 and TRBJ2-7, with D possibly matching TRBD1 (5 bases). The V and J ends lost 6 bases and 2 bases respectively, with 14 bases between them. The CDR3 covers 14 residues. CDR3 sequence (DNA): TGTGCCAGCAGCCCTTCTGGACAAGCCTACGAGCAGTACTTC. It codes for CASSPSGQAYEQYF.

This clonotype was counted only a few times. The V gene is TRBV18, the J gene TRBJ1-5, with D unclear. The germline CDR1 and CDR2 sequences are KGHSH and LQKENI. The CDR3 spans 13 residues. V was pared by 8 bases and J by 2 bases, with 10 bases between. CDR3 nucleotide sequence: TGTGCCAGCGCCCAAGAGGGCAATCAGCCCCAGCATTTT. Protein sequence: CASAQEGNQPQHF.

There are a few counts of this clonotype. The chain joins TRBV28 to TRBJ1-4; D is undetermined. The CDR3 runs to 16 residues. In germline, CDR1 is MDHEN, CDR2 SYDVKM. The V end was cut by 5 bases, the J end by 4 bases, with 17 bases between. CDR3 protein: CASSRMKAGFNEKLFF. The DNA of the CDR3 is TGTGCCAGCAGTCGCATGAAGGCAGGTTTTAATGAAAAACTGTTTTTT.

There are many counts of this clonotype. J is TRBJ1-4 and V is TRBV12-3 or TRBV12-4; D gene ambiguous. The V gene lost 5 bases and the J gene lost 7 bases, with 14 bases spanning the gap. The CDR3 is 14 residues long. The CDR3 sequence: CASSPIIAGEKLFF. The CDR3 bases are TGTGCCAGCAGTCCTATCATAGCGGGTGAAAAACTGTTTTTT.

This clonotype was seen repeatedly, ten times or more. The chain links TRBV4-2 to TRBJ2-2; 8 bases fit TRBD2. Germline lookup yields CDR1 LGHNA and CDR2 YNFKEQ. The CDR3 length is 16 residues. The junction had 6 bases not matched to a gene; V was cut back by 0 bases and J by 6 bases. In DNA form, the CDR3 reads TGTGCCAGCAGCCAAGAGGTCGGGGGGGGAGCCGGGGAGCTGTTTTTT. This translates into CASSQEVGGGAGELFF.